These T cell receptor beta chains were read from a single sample in a study of shared T cell receptors in the human thymus. Produced via immunoSEQ multiplex PCR; TCRdb's table is partial and in-frame only. The sample includes over 60,000 clones, 90% to 95% of them seen just once. Sequencing input: thymocytes. The origin of the receptors is a human donor. CDR3s include the opening cysteine and the closing phenylalanine or tryptophan. D genes are given only for firm matches. Size is stated for part of the rows, as once, few or many counts, or as a class when the clone is expanded.

cdr3_aa | cdr3_nt | v_call | clone_size | d_call | j_call
CASSTDGSYNEQFF | TGTGCCAGCAGTACCGACGGCAGCTACAATGAGCAGTTCTTC | TRBV2 | NA | NA | TRBJ2-1
CATSRDGLGLSLYNEQFF | TGTGCCACCAGCAGAGATGGGCTCGGGCTATCCCTTTACAATGAGCAGTTCTTC | TRBV15 | NA | NA | TRBJ2-1
CASSPRGAHTDTQYF | TGCGCCAGCAGCCCCCGGGGGGCCCACACAGATACGCAGTATTTT | TRBV4-1 | NA | NA | TRBJ2-3
CASTDGAEDTEAFF | TGCGCCAGCACCGACGGGGCGGAGGACACTGAAGCTTTCTTT | TRBV5-1 | NA | NA | TRBJ1-1
CASSQTDSYEQYF | TGTGCCAGCAGCCAGACAGACTCCTACGAGCAGTACTTC | TRBV4-2 | NA | NA | TRBJ2-7
CASMSIPGDEKLFF | TGCGCCAGCATGTCGATCCCGGGTGACGAAAAACTGTTTTTT | TRBV5-1 | NA | NA | TRBJ1-4
CASSPRDRSILPAFF | TGTGCCAGCAGCCCCAGGGACAGATCTATCCTTCCAGCTTTCTTT | TRBV9 | once | TRBD1 | TRBJ1-1
CASSSRLERGLYEQYF | TGTGCCAGCAGTTCCAGACTAGAGCGGGGGCTCTACGAGCAGTACTTC | TRBV6-6 | NA | TRBD2 | TRBJ2-7
CASSRGPGGNQPQHF | TGTGCCAGTAGTAGAGGGCCCGGGGGCAATCAGCCCCAGCATTTT | TRBV19 | NA | NA | TRBJ1-5
CASSLGWGEADPYNSYEQYF | TGCGCCAGCAGCTTGGGGTGGGGTGAAGCAGACCCCTATAATTCCTACGAGCAGTACTTC | TRBV5-1 | NA | NA | TRBJ2-7
CASSGGITQYF | TGTGCCAGCAGCGGCGGGATTACGCAGTATTTT | TRBV9 | once | NA | TRBJ2-3
CASSETNRQPSSYEQYF | TGTGCCAGCAGTGAAACCAATCGACAGCCGAGCTCCTACGAGCAGTACTTC | TRBV25-1 | NA | NA | TRBJ2-7
CASSERRVGEETQYF | TGTGCCAGCAGTGAGAGAAGGGTAGGCGAAGAGACCCAGTACTTC | TRBV6-4 | NA | NA | TRBJ2-5
CASGEGDSYEQYF | TGTGCCAGTGGGGAAGGCGACTCCTACGAGCAGTACTTC | TRBV7-8 | NA | NA | TRBJ2-7
CASSQRTALNTEAFF | TGCGCCAGCAGCCAACGGACAGCCTTGAACACTGAAGCTTTCTTT | TRBV4-1 | NA | NA | TRBJ1-1